This T cell receptor beta chain was identified during a study of read filtering for tumor transcriptome and immune sequencing. This clonotype was seen many times. This CDR3 comprises 15 residues. With V trimmed by 6 bases and J by 4 bases, 2 bases remained unmatched. CDR1 and CDR2 (germline): LGHNT, FRNRAP. The library was built from around 380 ng RNA with molecular barcoded adaptors for alpha/delta and beta/gamma chains. TCRdb re-called the reads with MiXCR, one entry per CDR3 protein. The data hold around 41,000 distinct CDR3 sequences, with 12% observed a single time. The sequence came from a donor at least 40 years old with multiple myeloma. The genes are TRBV12-5 and TRBJ2-1; 14 nucleotides agree with TRBD2. Source material: a population of CD138-negative cells sorted from bone marrow. The CDR3 region is CASGGLAGGYNEQFF. Here the CDR3 DNA reads TGTGCTAGTGGCGGACTAGCGGGGGGTTACAATGAGCAGTTCTTC.